The sequence of this TCR beta chain was determined in a study of OX40 agonist ivuxolimab in advanced cancers. Across the whole study: With ivuxolimab, an agonistic anti-OX40 (CD134) antibody, patients were treated. The study reported partial responses in three patients: one hepatocellular carcinoma, two cutaneous melanoma.

On this clone itself: Its cognate antigen is unknown.

This CDR3 comprises 18 residues. Germline CDR1 reads MNHEY; CDR2 reads SMNVEV (reference sequence). With V trimmed by 4 bases and J by 3 bases, 14 bases remained unmatched. Study-wide results and caveats: Low clonal expansion, among the lowest seen, marked partial responders at 0.1-3.0 mg/kg. Averaged across samples, CD8+ T cells carried more expanded clones than CD4+ did.

The assay was immunoSEQ multiplex PCR, and TCRdb's table has in-frame clones only and misses some. The sample has about 60,000 clones, 65% to 85% seen once. This TCR derives from an adult with an advanced solid tumor such as melanoma, head and neck, liver or kidney cancer. This chain uses TRBV27 with TRBJ2-7; the match to TRBD2 covers 11 bases. The sample consisted of CD4+ or CD8+ T cells sorted from blood, taken in a trial of the OX40 agonist ivuxolimab. CDR3 coding DNA: TGTGCCAGCAGTTCATCCTTCGCCCGACTAGCGGGGATCTACGAGCAGTACTTC. It encodes CASSSSFARLAGIYEQYF.